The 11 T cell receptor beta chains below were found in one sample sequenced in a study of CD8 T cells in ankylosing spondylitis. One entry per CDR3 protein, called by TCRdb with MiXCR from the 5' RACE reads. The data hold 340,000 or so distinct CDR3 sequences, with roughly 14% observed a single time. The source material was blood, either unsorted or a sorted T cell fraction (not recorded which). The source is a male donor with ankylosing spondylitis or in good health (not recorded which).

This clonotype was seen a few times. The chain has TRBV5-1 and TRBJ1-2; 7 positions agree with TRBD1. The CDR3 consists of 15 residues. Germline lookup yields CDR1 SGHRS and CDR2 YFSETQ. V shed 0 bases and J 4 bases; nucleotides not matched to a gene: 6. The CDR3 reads CASSLVGTASYGYTF. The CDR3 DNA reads TGCGCCAGCAGCTTGGTGGGGACAGCCAGCTATGGCTACACCTTC.

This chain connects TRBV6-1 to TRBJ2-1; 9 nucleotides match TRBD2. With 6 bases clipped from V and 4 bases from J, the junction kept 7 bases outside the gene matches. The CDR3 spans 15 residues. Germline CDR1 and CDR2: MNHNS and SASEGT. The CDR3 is CASRAGTSPYNEQFF. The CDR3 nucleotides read TGTGCCAGCAGGGCCGGGACTAGCCCTTACAATGAGCAGTTCTTC.

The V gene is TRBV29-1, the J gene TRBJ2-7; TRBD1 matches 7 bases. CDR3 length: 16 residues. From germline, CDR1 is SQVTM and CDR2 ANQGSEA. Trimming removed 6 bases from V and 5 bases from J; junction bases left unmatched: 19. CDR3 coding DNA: TGCAGCGTCGTCACAGGGGAACTAGGGATTAGACACGAGCAGTACTTC. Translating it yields CSVVTGELGIRHEQYF.

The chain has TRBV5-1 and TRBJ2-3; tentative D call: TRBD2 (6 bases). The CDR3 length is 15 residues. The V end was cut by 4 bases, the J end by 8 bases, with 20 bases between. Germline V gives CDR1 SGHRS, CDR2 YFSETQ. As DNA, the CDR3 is TGCGCCAGCAGCACCGGGACTGGGGCCTCGGGTACGCAGTATTTT. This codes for CASSTGTGASGTQYF.

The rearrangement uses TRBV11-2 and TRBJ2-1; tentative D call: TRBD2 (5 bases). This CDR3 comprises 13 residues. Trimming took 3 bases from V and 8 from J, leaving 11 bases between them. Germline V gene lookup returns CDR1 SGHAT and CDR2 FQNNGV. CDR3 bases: TGTGCCAGCAGCTTCGGGCTAGCCGATGAGCAGTTCTTC. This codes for CASSFGLADEQFF.

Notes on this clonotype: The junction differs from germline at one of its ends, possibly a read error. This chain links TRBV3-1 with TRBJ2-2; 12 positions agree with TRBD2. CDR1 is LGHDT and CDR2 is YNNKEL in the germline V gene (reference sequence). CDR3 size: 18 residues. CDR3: CASSQVLAGGPITGELSF. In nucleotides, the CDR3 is TGTGCCAGCAGCCAAGTTCTAGCGGGAGGGCCGATTACCGGGGAGCTGTCTTTT.

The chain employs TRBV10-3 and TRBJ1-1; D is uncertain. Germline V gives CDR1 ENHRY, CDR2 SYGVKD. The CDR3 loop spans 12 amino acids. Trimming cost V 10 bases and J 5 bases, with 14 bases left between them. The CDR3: CATREGGTEAFF. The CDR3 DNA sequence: TGTGCCACCCGAGAGGGCGGGACTGAAGCTTTCTTT.

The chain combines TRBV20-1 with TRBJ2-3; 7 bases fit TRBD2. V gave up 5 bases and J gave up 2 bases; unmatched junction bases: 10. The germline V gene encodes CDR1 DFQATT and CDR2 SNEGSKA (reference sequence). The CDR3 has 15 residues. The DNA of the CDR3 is TGCAGTGCTGGGGCGGCTAGCGGATACACAGATACGCAGTATTTT. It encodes CSAGAASGYTDTQYF.

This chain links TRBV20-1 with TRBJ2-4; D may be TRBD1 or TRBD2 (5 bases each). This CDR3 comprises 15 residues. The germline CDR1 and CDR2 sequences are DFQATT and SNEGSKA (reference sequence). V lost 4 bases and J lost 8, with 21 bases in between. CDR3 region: CSANNPRERGDIQYF. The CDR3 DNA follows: TGCAGTGCTAATAACCCTCGGGAAAGGGGAGACATTCAGTACTTC.

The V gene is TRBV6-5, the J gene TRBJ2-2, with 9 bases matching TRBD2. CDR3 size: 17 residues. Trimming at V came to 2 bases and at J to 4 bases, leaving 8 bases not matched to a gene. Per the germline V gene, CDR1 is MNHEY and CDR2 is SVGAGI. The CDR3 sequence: CASSYSAGGPGTGELFF. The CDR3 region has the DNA TGTGCCAGCAGTTACAGTGCGGGAGGGCCGGGCACCGGGGAGCTGTTTTTT.

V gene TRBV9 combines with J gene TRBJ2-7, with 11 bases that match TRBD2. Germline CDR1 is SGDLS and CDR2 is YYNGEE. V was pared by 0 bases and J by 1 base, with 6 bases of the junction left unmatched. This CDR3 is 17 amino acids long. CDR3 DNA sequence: TGTGCCAGCAGCGTAGCCCCCGGGACTAGCGGTTCCTACGAGCAGTACTTC. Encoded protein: CASSVAPGTSGSYEQYF. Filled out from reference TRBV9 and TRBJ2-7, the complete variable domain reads DSGVTQTPKHLITATGQRVTLRCSPRSGDLSVYWYQQSLDQGLQFLIQYYNGEERAKGNILERFSAQQFPDLHSELNLSSLELGDSALYFCASSVAPGTSGSYEQYFGPGTRLTVT.